One and the same sample provided the 4 T cell receptor beta chains below, sequenced in a study of T cells in tumors after PD-1 blockade. Profiling relied on immunoSEQ multiplex PCR, and the TCRdb table lists in-frame clones only, not all of them. The table has almost 35,000 clones, roughly 76% seen once. The sample in question was PBMCs, obtained after anti-PD-1 treatment. Receptors originate from a human donor with basal cell carcinoma.

This clone was recorded a few times. The V call is TRBV30, the J call TRBJ2-2, with unresolved D. This CDR3 is 14 amino acids long. Between the trimmed V and J ends, which lost 1 base and 3 bases, there was a span of 9 bases. CDR1 and CDR2 from the germline V gene are GTSNPN and SVGIG (reference sequence). The CDR3 bases are TGTGCCTGGAGTGGTCAAAGATACACCGGGGAGCTGTTTTTT. It translates to CAWSGQRYTGELFF.

This clone was recorded only once. The rearrangement joins TRBV7-9 to TRBJ2-4; D gene uncertain. Trimming left V 5 bases short and J 8 bases short, with 13 bases between. This CDR3 is built from 13 residues. Per germline, CDR1 SEHNR and CDR2 FQNEAQ (reference sequence). The CDR3 loop reads CASSDLEWDIQYF. The CDR3 coding sequence is TGTGCCAGCAGCGATCTAGAGTGGGACATTCAGTACTTC.

This chain joins TRBV3-1 (or the pseudogene TRBV3-2) and TRBJ1-1; possibly TRBD1 for D (5 bases). The germline gives CDR1 LGHDT, CDR2 YNNKEL (reference sequence). The CDR3 is 15 residues long. With 0 bases removed from V and 0 bases from J, the gap between germline ends came to 8 bases. The CDR3 reads CASSQEWDLNTEAFF. The CDR3 DNA sequence: TGTGCCAGCAGCCAAGAGTGGGACTTGAACACTGAAGCTTTCTTT.

The gene calls are TRBV7-3 and TRBJ2-2, with TRBD2 as a possible D gene (6 bases). The CDR3 spans 16 residues. Germline lookup yields CDR1 SGHTA and CDR2 FQGTGA. V lost 1 base, J lost 3 bases, and 12 bases lay in between. The CDR3: CASSLIGGMDTGELFF. The DNA for the CDR3 is TGTGCCAGCAGCTTAATTGGCGGGATGGACACCGGGGAGCTGTTTTTT.